The subject of this entry is one TCR beta chain. What it recognizes is unknown. The source of the sample is a study of blood T cells in healthy people across ages. V lost 2 bases, J lost 0 bases, and 12 bases lay in between. Germline values: CDR1 MGHDK, CDR2 SYGVNS. This CDR3 is built from 16 residues. Study conclusions and caveats: Not knowing donor CMV status may have confounded expanded clonotype changes. With unsorted PBMCs, a conclusive comparison of naive versus antigen-experienced cells was not possible.

A sample-barcoded 5' primer and a J-beta primer mix were used in a second PCR of roughly 7 to 12 cycles. Each cDNA was tagged by a template-switch adaptor containing 12 random nucleotides. A single record per CDR3 protein comes from TCRdb applying MiXCR to the 5' RACE reads. Among 1.2 million to 1.5 million distinct CDR3 sequences listed, 42% were seen once. This sequence joins TRBV25-1 and TRBJ2-3; D is undetermined. Specimen: blood. The clonotype originates from a woman aged 18-29 years in good health. The DNA for the CDR3 is TGTGCCAGCAGTGAACCTGTCTCCTCAAGCACAGATACGCAGTATTTT. Protein sequence: CASSEPVSSSTDTQYF.